This is a list of T cell receptor beta chains from one sample in a study of CD8 T cells in ankylosing spondylitis. TCRdb used MiXCR to reprocess the 5' RACE reads, holding one entry per CDR3 protein. The sample carries 250,000 to 400,000 distinct CDR3 sequences, roughly 12% recorded once. Sequenced input: blood, either unsorted or a sorted T cell fraction (not recorded which). These TCRs come from a female donor with ankylosing spondylitis or in good health (not recorded which). The CDR3 runs from the conserved cysteine through the conserved F or W. Fields, in order: J gene, CDR3 length, D gene, V gene, clone size, CDR3 protein, CDR3 DNA. The D gene is left open where the match is weak. Size is stated for part of the rows, as once, few or many counts, or as a class when the clone is expanded.

>TRBJ2-3|15|TRBD1|TRBV29-1|many
CSVVRQGARTDTQYF
TGCAGCGTTGTAAGGCAGGGGGCCCGCACAGATACGCAGTATTTT
>TRBJ2-6|14|NA|TRBV20-1|few
CSARAAAGANVLTF
TGCAGTGCCAGGGCAGCGGCAGGGGCCAACGTCCTGACTTTC
>TRBJ2-4|16|TRBD1|TRBV15|few
CATSRDRGTQGDIQYF
TGTGCCACCAGCAGAGATAGAGGGACCCAGGGGGACATTCAGTACTTC
>TRBJ2-7|13|NA|TRBV29-1|few
CSVVQRSSYEQYF
TGCAGCGTTGTCCAGAGAAGCTCCTACGAGCAGTACTTC
>TRBJ1-5|16|NA|TRBV5-6|many
CASSRAGTTSSMAQHF
TGTGCCAGCAGCCGAGCCGGGACCACTTCTTCCATGGCCCAGCATTTT
>TRBJ2-5|13|NA|TRBV27|NA
CASSLSERNPQYF
TGTGCCAGCAGTTTATCGGAGAGGAACCCCCAGTACTTC
>TRBJ1-2|14|NA|TRBV24-1|NA
CATSDYWQMEGYTF
TGTGCCACCAGTGATTATTGGCAGATGGAAGGCTACACCTTC
>TRBJ2-3|16|TRBD2|TRBV7-9|few
CASSPTGGGTTDTQYF
TGTGCCAGCAGCCCGACGGGCGGGGGGACGACAGATACGCAGTATTTT
>TRBJ1-1|12|NA|TRBV28|many
CASTLLQGEAFF
TGTGCCAGCACTCTACTTCAGGGGGAAGCTTTCTTT
>TRBJ1-5|12|NA|TRBV7-2|few
CASSSPGGPQHF
TGTGCCAGCAGCTCACCGGGAGGGCCCCAGCATTTT
>TRBJ2-1|17|NA|TRBV5-1|many
CASSFSGAGSSYNEQFF
TGCGCCAGCAGCTTTTCAGGGGCGGGCAGCTCCTACAATGAGCAGTTCTTC
>TRBJ1-5|15|TRBD1|TRBV7-2|few
CASSLRTGENQPQHF
TGTGCCAGCAGCTTAAGGACAGGGGAGAATCAGCCCCAGCATTTT
>TRBJ2-1|14|TRBD1|TRBV20-1|many
CSAARTGLYNEQFF
TGCAGTGCAGCAAGGACAGGGCTCTACAATGAGCAGTTCTTC
>TRBJ1-1|15|NA|TRBV7-2|few
CASSLRGLAGTEAFF
TGTGCCAGCAGCTTACGGGGCCTCGCAGGGACTGAAGCTTTCTTT
>TRBJ2-1|15|TRBD1|TRBV7-6|many
CASSLTQGLYNEQFF
TGTGCCAGCAGCTTGACACAGGGGTTATACAATGAGCAGTTCTTC
>TRBJ2-7|11|NA|TRBV7-9|NA
CASSNSDEQYF
TGTGCCAGCAGCAACTCTGACGAGCAGTACTTC
>TRBJ2-1|15|TRBD2|TRBV12-3/TRBV12-4|NA
CASSFSGRSHNEQFF
TGTGCCAGCAGTTTTAGCGGGAGATCCCACAATGAGCAGTTCTTC
>TRBJ1-1|13|NA|TRBV24-1|few
CATSDLNRDETFF
TGTGCCACCAGTGATCTTAACAGAGACGAAACTTTCTTT
>TRBJ2-1|14|TRBD1|TRBV27|many
CASSLGTAYNEQFF
TGTGCCAGCAGTCTCGGGACAGCATACAATGAGCAGTTCTTC
>TRBJ2-7|14|TRBD1|TRBV20-1|NA
CSARLDRGRGELYF
TGCAGTGCTCGATTAGACAGGGGAAGGGGCGAGCTGTACTTC